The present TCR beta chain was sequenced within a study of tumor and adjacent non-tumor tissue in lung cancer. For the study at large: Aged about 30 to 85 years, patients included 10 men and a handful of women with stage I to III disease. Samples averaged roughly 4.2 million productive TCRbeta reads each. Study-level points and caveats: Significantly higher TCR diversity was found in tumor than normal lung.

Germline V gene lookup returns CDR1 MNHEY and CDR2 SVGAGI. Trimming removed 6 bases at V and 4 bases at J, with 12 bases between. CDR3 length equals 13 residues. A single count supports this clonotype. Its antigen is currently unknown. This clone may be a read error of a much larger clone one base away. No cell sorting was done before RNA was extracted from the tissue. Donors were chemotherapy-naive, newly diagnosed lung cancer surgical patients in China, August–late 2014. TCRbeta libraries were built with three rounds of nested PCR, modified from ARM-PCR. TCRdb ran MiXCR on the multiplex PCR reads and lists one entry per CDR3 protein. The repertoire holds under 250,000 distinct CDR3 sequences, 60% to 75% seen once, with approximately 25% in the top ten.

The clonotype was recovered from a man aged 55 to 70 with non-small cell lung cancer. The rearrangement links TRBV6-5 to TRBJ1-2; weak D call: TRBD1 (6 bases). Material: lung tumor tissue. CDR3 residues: CASSWDTSYGYTF. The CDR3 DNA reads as TGTGCCAGCAGCTGGGACACGTCCTATGGCTACACCTTC.